This section outlines one T cell receptor (beta chain) sequence together with its context. Antigen specificity is unknown. The method was immunoSEQ multiplex PCR; TCRdb's version includes in-frame clones alone and lacks a portion of them. The table records 150,000 to 200,000 clones, 70% to 90% of them present only once. The record originates from a study of T cell responses to AZD1222 COVID-19 vaccine. CDR3 length equals 15 residues. Germline assignment: CDR1 LNHDA and CDR2 SQIVND (reference sequence). Unmatched junction bases numbered 4, after V lost 1 base and J lost 4 bases. The study's findings and limits: White British donors predominated, females outnumbered males, and clonal diversity was possibly underestimated.

The starting material was peripheral blood, obtained 28 days after the second AZD1222 dose. This sequence joins TRBV19 and TRBJ1-5, with TRBD1 identical over 7 bases. The sequence derives from an adult who received the AZD1222 COVID-19 vaccine. CDR3 in DNA: TGTGCCAGTAGTATAGGTGGGACAGTTAATCAGCCCCAGCATTTT. Its protein is CASSIGGTVNQPQHF.